These T cell receptor beta chains were read from a single sample in a study of blood T cell repertoires in COVID-19. Clones were read by immunoSEQ multiplex PCR, and TCRdb kept only the in-frame ones, dropping some. Altogether fewer than 400,000 clones are present, just under 90% being singletons, with the ten largest covering roughly 1.9%. Source material: peripheral blood. The receptors come from a young woman with COVID-19, enrolled during active disease. CDR3s include the opening cysteine and the closing phenylalanine or tryptophan. Fields, in order: J gene, V gene, clone size, D gene, CDR3 protein, CDR3 DNA. A D gene is named only where the DNA matches it firmly. Some rows mark clone size as missing; the rest say once, few, many or name a class of expanded clone.

>TRBJ2-1|TRBV5-4|NA|TRBD1
CASSTRTDIRGNEQFF
TGTGCCAGCAGCACAAGGACCGACATCAGGGGGAATGAGCAGTTCTTC
>TRBJ2-5|TRBV5-1|NA|NA
CASSIYTGAGETQYF
TGCGCCAGCAGCATATACACAGGTGCCGGGGAGACCCAGTACTTC
>TRBJ2-2|TRBV24-1|NA|NA
CATSDAGQNTGELFF
TGTGCCACCAGTGATGCGGGTCAGAACACCGGGGAGCTGTTTTTT
>TRBJ1-2|TRBV3-1/TRBV3-2|NA|TRBD1
CASSQALQGYGYTF
TGTGCCAGCAGCCAGGCCCTACAGGGGTATGGCTACACCTTC
>TRBJ2-1|TRBV15|NA|NA
CATSRDPSYYNEQFF
TGTGCCACCAGCAGAGATCCTTCTTACTACAATGAGCAGTTCTTC
>TRBJ2-3|TRBV7-3|NA|TRBD2
CASSSAGTSGDTQYF
TGTGCCAGCAGCTCCGCCGGGACTAGCGGAGATACGCAGTATTTT
>TRBJ1-1|TRBV5-5|NA|TRBD1
CASSARQGKAFF
TGTGCCAGCAGCGCCCGACAGGGGAAAGCTTTCTTT
>TRBJ1-2|TRBV2|NA|TRBD1
CASSGQGAGYTF
TGTGCCAGCAGCGGACAGGGGGCTGGCTACACCTTC
>TRBJ1-2|TRBV6-6|NA|NA
CASSPQGPYGYTF
TGTGCCAGCAGCCCACAGGGACCCTATGGCTACACCTTC
>TRBJ1-2|TRBV3-1/TRBV3-2|NA|NA
CASSPPGRGVGYTF
TGTGCCAGCAGCCCCCCCGGTCGGGGAGTCGGCTACACCTTC
>TRBJ2-3|TRBV7-9|NA|NA
CASSFQSTDTQYF
TGTGCCAGCAGCTTCCAGTCCACAGATACGCAGTATTTT
>TRBJ2-1|TRBV14|few|NA
CASSQINNEQFF
TGTGCCAGCAGCCAAATCAACAATGAGCAGTTCTTC